Below, one T cell receptor (beta chain) is given with its context. Its target is not known. Germline V gene lookup returns CDR1 PRHDT and CDR2 FYEKMQ (reference sequence). Trimming removed 4 bases from V and 6 bases from J; junction bases left unmatched: 8. The CDR3 loop spans 14 amino acids. The PCR employed 60 Vbeta primers together with 13 Jbeta primers. Repertoires were generated with immunoSEQ multiplex PCR, while TCRdb's copy carries only in-frame clones and drops some. The table has 90,000 to 120,000 clones, about 84% seen once; the top ten hold about 2.3%. This entry comes from a study of cytomegalovirus exposure and HLA in healthy donors. General observations from the study: Highly shared sequence variants in one cluster were likely a sequencing artifact. Immune exposure information comprised only CMV serostatus. Accurate predictions that matched the HLA-A and HLA-B alleles of most subjects were reportedly made from TCR beta sequences.

The source material was PBMCs. The V gene is TRBV13, the J gene TRBJ1-2, with 7 bases aligning to TRBD1. This receptor was taken from a man aged 25 to 45 in good health and CMV-seronegative. As DNA, the CDR3 is TGTGCCAGCAGCTCTCTGACAGGGACAAATGGCTACACCTTC. Translated: CASSSLTGTNGYTF.